This T cell receptor (beta chain) was sequenced in a study of T cell changes during pregnancy in multiple sclerosis. Clones were sequenced by immunoSEQ multiplex PCR, and TCRdb holds only the in-frame ones, with some missing. The data show roughly 69,000 clones, with under 95% seen just once and more than 1.2% held by the top ten. The CDR3 covers 13 residues. The V gene's germline CDR1 is SGHRS and CDR2 YFSETQ. V was clipped by 0 bases and J by 5 bases, with 8 bases between them. The chain employs TRBV5-1 and TRBJ2-5; D not certain. This receptor was taken from a female donor with multiple sclerosis, enrolled in a pregnancy study. The sequences come from peripheral blood, collected in the third trimester of pregnancy. The CDR3 bases are TGCGCCAGCAGCTTGGGGGCTGTGGAGACCCAGTACTTC. As protein: CASSLGAVETQYF.